The present entry profiles one TCR beta chain with its context. The source of the sample is a study of control samples from healthy donors and cancer patients. The assay was immunoSEQ multiplex PCR, and TCRdb's table has in-frame clones only and misses some. This sample has around 99,000 clones; around 88% occur once, and the top ten carry approximately 15%. The CDR3 runs 12 residues. Germline V gene lookup returns CDR1 SQVTM and CDR2 ANQGSEA. V shed 7 bases and J shed 2 bases, with 11 bases lying between them. The sample comprised blood. V gene TRBV29-1 combines with J gene TRBJ1-2, with D maybe TRBD1 (6 bases). This clonotype was sampled from a woman between 45 and 65 years old in good health. Written as DNA, the CDR3 is TGCAGCGACAAACAGGGAAACTATGGCTACACCTTC. Its translation is CSDKQGNYGYTF.